What follows describes a single T cell receptor (beta chain). One junction end does not reproduce the germline sequence, and a read error may be involved. These data originate in a study of blood T cell repertoires in COVID-19. Overall study: PBMCs, B-cell-depleted T cells, or T cells were the source of the cDNA or gDNA that made up the material.

Generated by immunoSEQ multiplex PCR, the TCRdb table keeps only in-frame clones and is missing some. The sample lists roughly 150,000 clones, around 80% occurring once. Germline V lookup: CDR1 MNHEY, CDR2 SVGAGI. The CDR3 is 11 residues long. This sequence originates from a human donor with acute or convalescent COVID-19. The donor label of this sample is uncertain. Material for sequencing was peripheral blood. This sequence joins TRBV6-5 and TRBJ1-1, with D hard to call. The CDR3 DNA sequence: TGTGCCAGCGCGGGGAACCCTGAAGCTTTCTTT. This translates into CASAGNPEAFF.